This TCR beta chain was identified during a study of shared clonotypes between healthy human individuals. Study-wide background: Samples came from a couple of female and a few male donors aged 18 to 49.

Germline V gene lookup returns CDR1 GTSNPN and CDR2 SVGIG (reference sequence). The CDR3 covers 14 residues. The V and J ends lost 2 bases and 3 bases respectively, with 10 bases between them. General study findings and limits: Rarefaction demonstrated incomplete sorted-subset sequencing despite large depth. Shared clonotypes across all four donors exceeded non-shared ones in generation probability.

Subsets obtained from CD4+ cells comprised CD45RA+ naive and CD45RA-negative memory cells. Generated by immunoSEQ multiplex PCR, the TCRdb table keeps only in-frame clones and is missing some. The sample consists of millions of clones, 85% to 95% of them appearing once. In this sample, this clone turned up once. The antigen is unknown. The TCR was taken from a man aged 18 to 35 in good health. The sequencing input was naive CD4+ T cells sorted from blood. Specified subset: CD45RA+ positively selected. The rearrangement links TRBV30 to TRBJ2-2; D is unclear. In DNA, the CDR3 is TGTGCCTGGAGTCCCGACTGGGACACCGGGGAGCTGTTTTTT. This translates into CAWSPDWDTGELFF. The full variable domain, with the rest looked up from reference TRBV30 and TRBJ2-2, is SQTIHQWPATLVQPVGSPLSLECTVEGTSNPNLYWYRQAAGRGLQLLFYSVGIGQISSEVPQNLSASRPQDRQFILSSKKLLLSDSGFYLCAWSPDWDTGELFFGEGSRLTVL.